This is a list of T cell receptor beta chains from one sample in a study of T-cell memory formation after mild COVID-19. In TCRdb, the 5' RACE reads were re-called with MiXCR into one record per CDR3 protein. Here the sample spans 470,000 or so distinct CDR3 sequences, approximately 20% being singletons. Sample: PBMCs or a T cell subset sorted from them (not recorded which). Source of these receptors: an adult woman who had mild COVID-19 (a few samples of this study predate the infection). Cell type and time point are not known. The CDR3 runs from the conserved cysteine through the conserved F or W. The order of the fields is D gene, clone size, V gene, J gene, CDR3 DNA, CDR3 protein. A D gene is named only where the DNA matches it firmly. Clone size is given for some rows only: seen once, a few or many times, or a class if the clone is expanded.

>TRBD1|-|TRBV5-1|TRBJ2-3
TGCGCCAGCAGCTCCCGACAGGGTTGGTCGACAGATACGCAGTATTTT
CASSSRQGWSTDTQYF
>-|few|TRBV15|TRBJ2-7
TGTGCCACCAGCAGAGATCTACTCGTTGGCAGGGCCTACGAGCAGTACTTC
CATSRDLLVGRAYEQYF
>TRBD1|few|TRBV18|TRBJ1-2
TGTGCCACCAGCCCCGACAGGGGGCTTGGCTACACCTTC
CATSPDRGLGYTF
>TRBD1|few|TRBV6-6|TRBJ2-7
TGTGCCAGCAGTCTGCAGGGGGTGGACGAGCAGTACTTC
CASSLQGVDEQYF
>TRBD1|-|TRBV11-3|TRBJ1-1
TGTGCCAGCAGCTCGAGAACAGGGGAAGCTGAAGCTTTCTTT
CASSSRTGEAEAFF
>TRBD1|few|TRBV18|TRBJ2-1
TGTGCCAGCTTACGGACAGGGGCAGACTCTGAGCAGTTCTTC
CASLRTGADSEQFF
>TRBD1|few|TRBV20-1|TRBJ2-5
TGCAGTGCTAGAGATTACAGGGGAGCGGAGACCCAGTACTTC
CSARDYRGAETQYF
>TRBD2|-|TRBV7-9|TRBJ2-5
TGTGCCAGCAGCTTACTGAGGGAGGGAGAGACCCAGTACTTC
CASSLLREGETQYF
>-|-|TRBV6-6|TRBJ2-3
TGTGCCAGCAGCCACGGGACCCTAGGCGGTACAGATACGCAGTATTTT
CASSHGTLGGTDTQYF
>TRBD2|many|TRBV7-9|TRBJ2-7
TGTGCCAGCAGCGAAATAGCGGGACGGTTTGACTTC
CASSEIAGRFDF
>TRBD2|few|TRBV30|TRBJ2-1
TGTGCCTGCCTAGCGGGAGTAGGGAATGAGCAGTTCTTC
CACLAGVGNEQFF
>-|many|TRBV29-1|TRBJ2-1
TGCAGCGTTGAAGAGGCGTCCCCACCGTACAATGAGCAGTTCTTC
CSVEEASPPYNEQFF
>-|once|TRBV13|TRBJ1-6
TGTGCCAGCAGCTTAGGTCGGCAGGGAAATTCACCCCTCCACTTT
CASSLGRQGNSPLHF
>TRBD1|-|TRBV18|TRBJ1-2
TGTGCCAGCTCACCATCCTTTCGCGGGACAGGGGGCGAAGGAGGCTACACCTTC
CASSPSFRGTGGEGGYTF
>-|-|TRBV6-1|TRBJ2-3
TGTGCCAGCAGTGAATTTGATACGCAGTATTTT
CASSEFDTQYF
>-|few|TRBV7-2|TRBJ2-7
TGTGCCAGCAGCCCTTTGGAGGGGGATCCCTACGAGCAGTACTTC
CASSPLEGDPYEQYF
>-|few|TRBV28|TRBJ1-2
TGTGCCAGCAGCCCCGATCGGGACACCCTCGGCGGCTACACCTTC
CASSPDRDTLGGYTF
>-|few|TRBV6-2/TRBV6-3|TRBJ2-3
TGTGCCAGCAGTTACCCCCAGGCCGACGGAGATACGCAGTATTTT
CASSYPQADGDTQYF
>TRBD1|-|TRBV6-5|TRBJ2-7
TGTGCCAGCCGCGACAGGGGGGATCCCTACGAGCAGTACTTC
CASRDRGDPYEQYF
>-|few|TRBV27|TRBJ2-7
TGTGCCAGCAGTTTCTCCGACAGGTACGAGCAGTACTTC
CASSFSDRYEQYF
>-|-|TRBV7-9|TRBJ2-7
TGTGCCAGCAGCTTAGATGCAGGGTACTACGAGCAGTACTTC
CASSLDAGYYEQYF
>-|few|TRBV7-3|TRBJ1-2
TGTGCCAGCAGCCCAACGACAGGACATTCCTATGGCTACACCTTC
CASSPTTGHSYGYTF